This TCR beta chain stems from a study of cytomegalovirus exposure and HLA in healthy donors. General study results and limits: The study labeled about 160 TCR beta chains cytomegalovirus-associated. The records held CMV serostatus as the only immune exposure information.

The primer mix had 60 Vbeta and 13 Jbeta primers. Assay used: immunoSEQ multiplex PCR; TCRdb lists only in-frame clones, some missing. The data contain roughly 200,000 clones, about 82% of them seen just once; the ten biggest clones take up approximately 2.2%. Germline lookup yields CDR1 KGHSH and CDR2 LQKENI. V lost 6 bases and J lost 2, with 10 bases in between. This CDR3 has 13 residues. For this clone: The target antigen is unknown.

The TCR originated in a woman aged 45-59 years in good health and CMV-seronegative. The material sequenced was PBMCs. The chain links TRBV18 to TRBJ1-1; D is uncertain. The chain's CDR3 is CASSLSSNTEAFF. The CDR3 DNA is TGTGCCAGCTCGTTGTCCTCCAACACTGAAGCTTTCTTT.